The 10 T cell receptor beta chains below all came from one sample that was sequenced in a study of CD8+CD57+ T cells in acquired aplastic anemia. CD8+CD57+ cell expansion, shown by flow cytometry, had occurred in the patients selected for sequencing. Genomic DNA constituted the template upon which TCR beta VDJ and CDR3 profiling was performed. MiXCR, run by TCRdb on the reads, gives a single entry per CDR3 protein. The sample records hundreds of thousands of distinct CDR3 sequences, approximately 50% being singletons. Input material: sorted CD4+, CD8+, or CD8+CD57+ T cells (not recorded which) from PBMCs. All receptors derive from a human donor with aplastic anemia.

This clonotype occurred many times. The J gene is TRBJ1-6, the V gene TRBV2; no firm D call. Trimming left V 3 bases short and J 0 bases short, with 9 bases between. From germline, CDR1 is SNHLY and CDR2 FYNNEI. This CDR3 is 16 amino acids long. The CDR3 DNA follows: TGTGCCAGCAGTGAGACCTGGAGCTCCTATAATTCACCCCTCCACTTT. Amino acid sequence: CASSETWSSYNSPLHF.

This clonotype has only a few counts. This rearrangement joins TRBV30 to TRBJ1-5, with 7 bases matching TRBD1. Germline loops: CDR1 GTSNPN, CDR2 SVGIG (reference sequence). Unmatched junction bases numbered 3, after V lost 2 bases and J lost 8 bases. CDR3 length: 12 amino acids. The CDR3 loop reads CAWSLTGEPQHF. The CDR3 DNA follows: TGTGCCTGGAGTCTCACAGGGGAGCCCCAGCATTTT.

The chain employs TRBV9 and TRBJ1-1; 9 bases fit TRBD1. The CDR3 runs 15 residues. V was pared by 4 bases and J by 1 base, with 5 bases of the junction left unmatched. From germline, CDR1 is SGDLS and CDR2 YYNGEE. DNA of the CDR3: TGTGCCAGCAGCCCCGGGACAGGGAAGAACACTGAAGCTTTCTTT. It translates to CASSPGTGKNTEAFF.

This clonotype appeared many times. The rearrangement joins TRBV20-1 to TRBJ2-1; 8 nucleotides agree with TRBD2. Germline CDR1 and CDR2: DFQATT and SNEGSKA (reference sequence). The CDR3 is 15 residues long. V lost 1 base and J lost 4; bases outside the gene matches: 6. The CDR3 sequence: CSARADGGGYNEQFF. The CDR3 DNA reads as TGCAGTGCTAGAGCAGACGGCGGGGGGTACAATGAGCAGTTCTTC.

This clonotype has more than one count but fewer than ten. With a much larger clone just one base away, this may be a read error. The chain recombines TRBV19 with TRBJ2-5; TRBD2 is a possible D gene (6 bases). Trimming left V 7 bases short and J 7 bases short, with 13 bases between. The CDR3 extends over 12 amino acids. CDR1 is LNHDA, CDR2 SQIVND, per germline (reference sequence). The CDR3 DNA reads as TGTGCCAGTAATAAAAGGGGAGGGACCCAGTACTTC. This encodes CASNKRGGTQYF.

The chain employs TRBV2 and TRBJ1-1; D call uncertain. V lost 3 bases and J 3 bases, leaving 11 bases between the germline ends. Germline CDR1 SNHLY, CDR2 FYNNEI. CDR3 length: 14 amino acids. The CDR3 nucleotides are TGTGCCAGCAGTGAGTATTCAGGCCACACTGAAGCTTTCTTT. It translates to CASSEYSGHTEAFF.

Here the CDR3 reads CSAEPGTSGNNEQFF. CDR3 bases: TGCAGTGCTGAACCCGGGACTAGCGGGAACAATGAGCAGTTCTTC. The chain joins TRBV20-1 to TRBJ2-1, with 13 positions matching TRBD2. Germline V gene data show CDR1 as DFQATT and CDR2 as SNEGSKA (reference sequence). There are 15 residues in the CDR3. V was pared by 5 bases and J by 5 bases, with 6 bases of the junction left unmatched.

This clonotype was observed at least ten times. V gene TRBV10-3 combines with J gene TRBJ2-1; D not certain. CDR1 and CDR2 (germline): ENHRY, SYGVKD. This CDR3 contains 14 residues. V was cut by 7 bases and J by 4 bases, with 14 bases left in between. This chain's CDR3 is CAITATTSYNEQFF. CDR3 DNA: TGTGCCATCACGGCCACGACCAGTTACAATGAGCAGTTCTTC.

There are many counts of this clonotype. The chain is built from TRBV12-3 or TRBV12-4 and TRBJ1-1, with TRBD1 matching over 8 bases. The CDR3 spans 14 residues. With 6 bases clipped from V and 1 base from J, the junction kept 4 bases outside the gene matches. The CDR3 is CASRTTGGNTEAFF. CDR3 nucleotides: TGTGCCAGCAGAACAACAGGGGGGAACACTGAAGCTTTCTTT.

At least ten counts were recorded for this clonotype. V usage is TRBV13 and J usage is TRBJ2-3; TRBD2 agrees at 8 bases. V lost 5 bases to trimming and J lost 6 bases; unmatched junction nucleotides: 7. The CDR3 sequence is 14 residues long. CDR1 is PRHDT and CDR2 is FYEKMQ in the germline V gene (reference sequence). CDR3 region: CASSPGLAPDTQYF. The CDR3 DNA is TGTGCCAGCAGCCCAGGACTAGCTCCGGATACGCAGTATTTT.